This T cell receptor (beta chain) originates from a study of T cell repertoires in cytomegalovirus infection. Note on this clonotype: The antigen remains undetermined.

This CDR3 spans 18 amino acids. Germline-derived CDR1 and CDR2 are SGHNT and YENEEA. The V end lost 1 base, the J end lost 8 bases, and 24 bases lay between the germline ends. TCRdb re-called the reads with MiXCR, one entry per CDR3 protein. The table shows roughly 34,000 distinct CDR3 sequences, with just over 50% occurring only once. The TCR originated in a human donor in good health (CMV status not recorded). Some clones in this sample may be carry-over from other donors' samples. Sequencing was performed on CD8+ T cells from cultured PBMCs, taken from culture after CMV antigen stimulation. This chain links TRBV11-3 with TRBJ2-1; the D gene is possibly TRBD1 (6 bases). CDR3: CASSLGTRGPYYMHEQFF. The CDR3 DNA reads as TGTGCCAGCAGCTTAGGTACCAGGGGCCCTTACTATATGCATGAGCAGTTCTTC.